These T cell receptor beta chains were read from a single sample in a study of tissue T cells after allogeneic stem cell transplantation. Clones were read by immunoSEQ multiplex PCR, and TCRdb kept only the in-frame ones, dropping some. The table lists about 28,000 clones, over 75% of them singletons. Sequenced material: blood, taken before transplantation. Receptors were obtained from a woman aged 18-49 years who later had graft-versus-host disease after an allogeneic stem cell transplant. CDR3s include the opening cysteine and the closing phenylalanine or tryptophan. The D gene is left open where the match is weak. Size is omitted from some rows. Given values are once, few, many or a class for expanded clones.

clone_size	d_call	v_call	j_call	cdr3_nt	cdr3_aa
NA	NA	TRBV30	TRBJ1-5	TGTGCCTGGAGTTGGAGTGGCAATCAGCCCCAGCATTTT	CAWSWSGNQPQHF
NA	NA	TRBV5-1	TRBJ2-2	TGCGCCAGCAGCCTGACAGTTCTCAGGGACACCGGGGAGCTGTTTTTT	CASSLTVLRDTGELFF
few	NA	TRBV7-2	TRBJ2-7	TGTGCCAGCAGCTTACAGGAGGGATCCTACGAGCAGTACTTC	CASSLQEGSYEQYF
NA	NA	TRBV11-1	TRBJ2-3	TGTGCCAGCAGCTGGACTGGGACTAGCACAGATACGCAGTATTTT	CASSWTGTSTDTQYF
NA	TRBD1	TRBV7-6	TRBJ2-3	TGTGCCAGCAGCCCGAGACAGGGGATGACAGATACGCAGTATTTT	CASSPRQGMTDTQYF
once	NA	TRBV19	TRBJ2-7	TGTGCCAGTAGTAACGGGGGTTCCTCCTACGAGCAGTACTTC	CASSNGGSSYEQYF
NA	NA	TRBV2	TRBJ1-1	TGTGCCAGCACCTCCGGGACTGCTGTTTTGAACACTGAAGCTTTCTTT	CASTSGTAVLNTEAFF
NA	NA	TRBV6-5	TRBJ1-6	TGTGCCAGCGGGTCGACGGGATCCTATAATTCACCCCTCCACTTT	CASGSTGSYNSPLHF
few	TRBD1	TRBV2	TRBJ2-2	TGTGCCAGCAGCGACGACAGGGTCACCGGGGAGCTGTTTTTT	CASSDDRVTGELFF
NA	NA	TRBV19	TRBJ2-2	TGTGCCAGTAGTCGGGGGGCCACCGGGGAGCTGTTTTTT	CASSRGATGELFF
NA	NA	TRBV2	TRBJ1-2	TGTGCCAGCAGCGCAGGCCGGACTATACAGGGTGGCTACACCTTC	CASSAGRTIQGGYTF
NA	TRBD1	TRBV6-2/TRBV6-3	TRBJ2-2	TGTGCCAGCAGCTCGGGACAGGACGACACCGGGGAGCTGTTTTTT	CASSSGQDDTGELFF
NA	NA	TRBV7-3	TRBJ2-7	TGTGCCAGCAGCTTAATAGGAGGCTACCCTAACTCTTACGAGCAGTACTTC	CASSLIGGYPNSYEQYF
NA	NA	TRBV7-9	TRBJ1-6	TGTGCCAGCTCGGCTTTCCTGGGGTCACCCCTCCACTTT	CASSAFLGSPLHF
NA	NA	TRBV5-1	TRBJ2-1	TGCGCCAGCAGCTTGTATTCCACCCTATCCTACAATGAGCAGTTCTTC	CASSLYSTLSYNEQFF
NA	TRBD1	TRBV7-2	TRBJ1-5	TGTGCCAGCAGCTTAGTCAGGGGGAATCAGCCCCAGCATTTT	CASSLVRGNQPQHF
NA	TRBD1	TRBV5-1	TRBJ2-2	TGCGCCAGCAGCCTCGACAGGGCGAACACCGGGGAGCTGTTTTTT	CASSLDRANTGELFF
NA	NA	TRBV12-3/TRBV12-4	TRBJ1-1	TGTGCCAGCAGACGTCAGGAAAGGGCTGAAGCTTTCTTT	CASRRQERAEAFF
NA	NA	TRBV6-2/TRBV6-3	TRBJ2-7	TGTGCCAGCAGTTACCCCGCCGGCCCCTACGAGCAGTACTTC	CASSYPAGPYEQYF
once	NA	TRBV18	TRBJ2-7	TGTGCCAGCTCACCATGGGCAGGTGGCTCCTACGAGCAGTACTTC	CASSPWAGGSYEQYF
few	NA	TRBV7-2	TRBJ2-7	TGTGCCAGCAGGCAACAGGGCGAGCAGTACTTC	CASRQQGEQYF
NA	NA	TRBV7-8	TRBJ1-1	TGTGCCAGCAGCCCGTGGAGGAACACTGAAGCTTTCTTT	CASSPWRNTEAFF
NA	NA	TRBV29-1	TRBJ2-1	TGCAGCGTTGACAGGGTTGGAGTCTACAATGAGCAGTTCTTC	CSVDRVGVYNEQFF
NA	NA	TRBV9	TRBJ1-1	TGTGCCAGCAGCGTAGATATGGGTGTGAACACTGAAGCTTTCTTT	CASSVDMGVNTEAFF
NA	TRBD1	TRBV7-8	TRBJ2-7	TGTGCCAGCAGCTTATATGGACAGGACTACGAGCAGTACTTC	CASSLYGQDYEQYF
NA	NA	TRBV30	TRBJ1-1	TGTGCCTGGATCGGGTTTGGGCCGAACACTGAAGCTTTCTTT	CAWIGFGPNTEAFF
NA	NA	TRBV12-5	TRBJ2-5	TGTGCTAGTGGTTTGCAGGGTTGGTCAGAGACCCAGTACTTC	CASGLQGWSETQYF
NA	NA	TRBV5-1	TRBJ2-2	TGCGCCAGCAGCTTGGATCAGGTGAACACCGGGGAGCTGTTTTTT	CASSLDQVNTGELFF
NA	NA	TRBV14	TRBJ2-1	TGTGCCAGCAGCCTCATGAGGGGGTCCTACAATGAGCAGTTCTTC	CASSLMRGSYNEQFF
NA	TRBD1	TRBV28	TRBJ2-1	TGTGCCAGCAGTTTAAGGGACAGGGGGCGGGGTGAGCAGTTCTTC	CASSLRDRGRGEQFF
few	NA	TRBV30	TRBJ2-7	TGTGCCTGGAGTTCTACAGGGTCCGAGCAGTACTTC	CAWSSTGSEQYF
few	NA	TRBV10-3	TRBJ1-1	TGTGCCATCAGTGACAGGAGCCCTTTGAACACTGAAGCTTTCTTT	CAISDRSPLNTEAFF
NA	NA	TRBV2	TRBJ2-3	TGTGCCAGCAGTGAAGCGGGACTGCGCACAGATACGCAGTATTTT	CASSEAGLRTDTQYF
NA	TRBD1	TRBV27	TRBJ2-1	TGTGCCAGCAGCCTCCGGACAGGGGGCTACAATGAGCAGTTCTTC	CASSLRTGGYNEQFF
once	NA	TRBV19	TRBJ1-1	TGTGCCAGTAGTATATTGGGTCGGGGGGTCACTGAAGCTTTCTTT	CASSILGRGVTEAFF
once	TRBD1	TRBV18	TRBJ1-3	TGTGCCAGCTCACCTACGGGACAGCTTGGAAACACCATATATTTT	CASSPTGQLGNTIYF
NA	NA	TRBV27	TRBJ1-2	TGTGCCAGCAGTGAAATACCCTCGATCAGATATGGCTACACCTTC	CASSEIPSIRYGYTF
once	NA	TRBV6-5	TRBJ2-2	TGTGCCAGCAGTTACTCGATGGGGGCCGGGGAGCTGTTTTTT	CASSYSMGAGELFF
NA	NA	TRBV2	TRBJ2-1	TGTGCCAGCAGCCCTAAGCGGTTAGCCTACAATGAGCAGTTCTTC	CASSPKRLAYNEQFF
once	NA	TRBV5-1	TRBJ1-1	TGCGCCAGCAGCTCGACGATTCAGAGTGAAGCTTTCTTT	CASSSTIQSEAFF
large	NA	TRBV28	TRBJ1-6	TGTGCCAGCAGTTTAGGTCCCCGGAAAAATTCACCCCTCCACTTT	CASSLGPRKNSPLHF
NA	NA	TRBV12-5	TRBJ1-1	TGTGCTAGTGGTTTGGGGAACGGAGGTGGTGAAGCTTTCTTT	CASGLGNGGGEAFF
NA	TRBD2	TRBV28	TRBJ2-5	TGTGCCAGCAGTTTACGGACTAGTGGTGAGACCCAGTACTTC	CASSLRTSGETQYF
NA	NA	TRBV6-2/TRBV6-3	TRBJ2-7	TGTGCCAGCAGTAGATCCGGGACACTCTCCTACGAGCAGTACTTC	CASSRSGTLSYEQYF
NA	NA	TRBV5-6	TRBJ1-1	TGTGCCAGCAGCTTAGGCGACAGTGAAGCTTTCTTT	CASSLGDSEAFF
NA	NA	TRBV11-2	TRBJ1-2	TGTGCCAGCAGCTTAGATCTAGGCAGTAACTATGGCTACACCTTC	CASSLDLGSNYGYTF
NA	TRBD1	TRBV2	TRBJ2-7	TGTGCCAGCAGCCCTGGACAGGCGCCCTACGAGCAGTACTTC	CASSPGQAPYEQYF
NA	NA	TRBV24-1	TRBJ2-3	TGTGCCACCAGTGACCCTACTAGCACAGATACGCAGTATTTT	CATSDPTSTDTQYF
NA	NA	TRBV12-3/TRBV12-4	TRBJ2-1	TGTGCCAGCAGTTTTTTCCGGCATGAGCAGTTCTTC	CASSFFRHEQFF
NA	TRBD1	TRBV5-5	TRBJ2-1	TGTGCCAGCAGGGTGGACAGGTCCTACAATGAGCAGTTCTTC	CASRVDRSYNEQFF
few	NA	TRBV12-3/TRBV12-4	TRBJ1-1	TGTGCCAGCAACCTCGTGGGGGGCACTGAAGCTTTCTTT	CASNLVGGTEAFF
NA	NA	TRBV11-3	TRBJ1-1	TGTGCCAGCAGCTCCCAGGGGACTGAAGCTTTCTTT	CASSSQGTEAFF
medium-sized	NA	TRBV7-3	TRBJ2-1	TGTGCCAGCCGTGGAGAGCAGTTCTTC	CASRGEQFF
NA	TRBD1	TRBV24-1	TRBJ2-3	TGTGCCACCAGTGACGGCAGGGGGGATACGCAGTATTTT	CATSDGRGDTQYF
NA	TRBD1	TRBV7-2	TRBJ1-1	TGTGCCAGCAGCTTATGGTTGCGGACAGGAAACACTGAAGCTTTCTTT	CASSLWLRTGNTEAFF
NA	NA	TRBV15	TRBJ1-1	TGTGCCACCAGCAGAGATCTAAGCAGGGCGGGGAACACTGAAGCTTTCTTT	CATSRDLSRAGNTEAFF
NA	TRBD1	TRBV7-2	TRBJ2-1	TGTGCCAGCAGCTACGACAGGGGGGCCTACAATGAGCAGTTCTTC	CASSYDRGAYNEQFF
once	NA	TRBV4-1	TRBJ1-1	TGCGCCAGCAGCCAAGTCGATATGGGCTTCGTGAACACTGAAGCTTTCTTT	CASSQVDMGFVNTEAFF
NA	NA	TRBV4-1	TRBJ1-2	TGCGCCAGCAGCCAAGATTTGGCCGGGACCCCACGGTATGGCTACACCTTC	CASSQDLAGTPRYGYTF
NA	TRBD1	TRBV9	TRBJ1-6	TGTGCCAGCAGCCCACGGACAGGTGGGTCACCCCTCCACTTT	CASSPRTGGSPLHF